The clone carrying this T cell receptor (beta chain) has a handful of counts. What it recognizes is unknown. The PCR employed 60 Vbeta primers together with 13 Jbeta primers. Some clones are missing from TCRdb's copy, which holds only in-frame ones; the method was immunoSEQ multiplex PCR. The sample records approximately 210,000 clones, over 60% being singletons. This specimen comes from a study of cytomegalovirus exposure and HLA in healthy donors. Study summary: An early data release held approximately 85 million unique TCRs from HLA-typed donors. Findings and limits, study-wide: Researchers reported in a later analysis that a missense DCLRE1C variant was tied to TCR beta V- and J-gene trimming. The authors enumerated 180 or so TCR beta chains as linked to cytomegalovirus.

The receptor's source is a woman aged 30 to 39 in good health and CMV-seropositive. Sequencing was done on a sample of PBMCs.

The CDR3 region has the DNA TGTGCCAGCAGAGCCGTAGGACAGGGAAGTAGAGGCTACACCTTC. Protein sequence: CASRAVGQGSRGYTF. This chain uses TRBV6-1 with TRBJ1-2; 8 nucleotides match TRBD1. The CDR3 totals 15 residues. CDR1 is MNHNS and CDR2 is SASEGT in the germline V gene. Unmatched junction bases numbered 14, after V lost 6 bases and J lost 8 bases.